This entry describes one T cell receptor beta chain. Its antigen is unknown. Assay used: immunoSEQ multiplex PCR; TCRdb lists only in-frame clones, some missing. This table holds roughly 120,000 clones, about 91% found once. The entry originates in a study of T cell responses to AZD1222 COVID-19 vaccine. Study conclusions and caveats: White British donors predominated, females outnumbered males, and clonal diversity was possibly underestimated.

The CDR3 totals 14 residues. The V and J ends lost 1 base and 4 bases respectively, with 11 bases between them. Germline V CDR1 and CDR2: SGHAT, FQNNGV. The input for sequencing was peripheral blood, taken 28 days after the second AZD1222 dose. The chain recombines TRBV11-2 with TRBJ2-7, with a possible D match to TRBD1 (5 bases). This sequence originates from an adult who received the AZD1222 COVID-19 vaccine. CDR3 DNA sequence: TGTGCCAGCAGCTTAGGAGCCGGACATTACGAGCAGTACTTC. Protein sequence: CASSLGAGHYEQYF.